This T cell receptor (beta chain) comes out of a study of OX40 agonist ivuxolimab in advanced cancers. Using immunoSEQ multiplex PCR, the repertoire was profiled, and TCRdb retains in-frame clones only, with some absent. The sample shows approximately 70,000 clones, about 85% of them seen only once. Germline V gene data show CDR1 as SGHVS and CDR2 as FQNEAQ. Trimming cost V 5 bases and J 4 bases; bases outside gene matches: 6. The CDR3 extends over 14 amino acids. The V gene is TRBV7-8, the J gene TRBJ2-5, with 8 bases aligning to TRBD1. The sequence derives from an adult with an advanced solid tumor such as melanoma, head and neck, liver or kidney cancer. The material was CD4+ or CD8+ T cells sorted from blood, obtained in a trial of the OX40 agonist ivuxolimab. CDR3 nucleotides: TGTGCCAGCAGCCCAATCGACAGGGGAGAGACCCAGTACTTC. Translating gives CASSPIDRGETQYF.